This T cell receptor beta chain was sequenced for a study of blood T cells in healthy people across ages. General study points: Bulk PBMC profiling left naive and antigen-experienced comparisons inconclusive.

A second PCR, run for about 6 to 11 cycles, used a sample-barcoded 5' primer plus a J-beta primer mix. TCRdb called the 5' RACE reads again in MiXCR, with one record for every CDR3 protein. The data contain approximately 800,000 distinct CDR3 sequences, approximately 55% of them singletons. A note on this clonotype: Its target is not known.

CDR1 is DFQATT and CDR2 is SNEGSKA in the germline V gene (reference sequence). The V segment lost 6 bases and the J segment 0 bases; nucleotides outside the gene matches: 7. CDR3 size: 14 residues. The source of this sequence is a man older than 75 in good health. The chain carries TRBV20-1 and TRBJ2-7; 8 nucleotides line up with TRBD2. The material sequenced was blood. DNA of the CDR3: TGCAGTGCGAGACTAGCGAGCAGCTCCTACGAGCAGTACTTC. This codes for CSARLASSSYEQYF.